Following are 24 T cell receptor beta chains from one sample sequenced in a study of CD4 T cells in relation to SARS-CoV-2 and coronaviruses. Before the COVID-19 pandemic, during about 2010-2018, CD4+ T cells were taken from unexposed donors. TCRdb's copy holds only in-frame clones and misses some; the assay was immunoSEQ multiplex PCR. The sample carries some 70,000 clones, approximately 93% recorded once. Sample: naive CD4+ T cells from PBMCs. Subset given: naive CD4+ T cells isolated by negative enrichment. These receptors were obtained from a human donor in good health.

CDR3 coding DNA: TGTGCCAGCATACGGGGGCCCAGCACAGATACGCAGTATTTT. Translating it yields CASIRGPSTDTQYF. The rearrangement uses TRBV2 and TRBJ2-3; the D call may be TRBD1 or TRBD2 (6 bases each). Germline values: CDR1 SNHLY, CDR2 FYNNEI. V was pared by 7 bases and J by 0 bases, with 11 bases between. This CDR3 is 14 amino acids long.

This chain joins TRBV9 and TRBJ1-1, with no clear D. Germline V gene sequence: CDR1 SGDLS, CDR2 YYNGEE. CDR3 length equals 14 residues. Trimming removed 4 bases at V and 0 bases at J, with 10 bases between. In nucleotides, the CDR3 is TGTGCCAGCAGCCCCCGCGCGCTGAACACTGAAGCTTTCTTT. Residues: CASSPRALNTEAFF.

The J gene is TRBJ1-1, the V gene TRBV19; D is unclear. CDR3 length equals 12 residues. V was shortened by 6 bases and J by 0 bases, with 5 bases between the two germline ends. In germline, CDR1 is LNHDA, CDR2 SQIVND (reference sequence). CDR3 nucleotide sequence: TGTGCCAGTAGCCGAATGAACACTGAAGCTTTCTTT. This codes for CASSRMNTEAFF. Using reference TRBV19 and TRBJ1-1 for the parts outside the CDR3, the full variable domain is DGGITQSPKYLFRKEGQNVTLSCEQNLNHDAMYWYRQDPGQGLRLIYYSQIVNDFQKGDIAEGYSVSREKKESFPLTVTSAQKNPTAFYLCASSRMNTEAFFGQGTRLTVV.

V gene TRBV5-1 combines with J gene TRBJ2-5; 8 bases fit TRBD2. CDR1 SGHRS and CDR2 YFSETQ come from the germline V gene. The CDR3 consists of 15 residues. Losses at the gene ends were 0 bases for V and 1 base for J; bases not matched to a gene: 2. The CDR3 protein is CASSLAGTSQETQYF. In DNA, the CDR3 is TGCGCCAGCAGCTTGGCGGGGACTAGCCAAGAGACCCAGTACTTC.

This clone was detected once. CDR3 in DNA: TGTGCCATCAGTGAGTCGTCGGAAGAGACCCAGTACTTC. Amino acids: CAISESSEETQYF. This chain links TRBV10-3 with TRBJ2-5, with D uncertain. Germline V lookup: CDR1 ENHRY, CDR2 SYGVKD. The V and J ends lost 0 bases and 3 bases respectively, with 5 bases between them. The CDR3 is 13 amino acids.

The chain combines TRBV15 with TRBJ2-1; 11 bases map to TRBD2. CDR1 LNHNV and CDR2 YYDKDF come from the germline V gene (reference sequence). The CDR3 is 16 residues long. V gave up 8 bases and J gave up 8 bases; unmatched junction bases: 14. CDR3 DNA sequence: TGTGCCACCGCGCAGATTAGGGCTAGCGGGAGGCATGAGCAGTTCTTC. Its translation is CATAQIRASGRHEQFF. The full variable domain, completed using reference TRBV15 and TRBJ2-1, is DAMVIQNPRYQVTQFGKPVTLSCSQTLNHNVMYWYQQKSSQAPKLLFHYYDKDFNNEADTPDNFQSRRPNTSFCFLDIRSPGLGDTAMYLCATAQIRASGRHEQFFGPGTRLTVL.

The chain links TRBV7-2 to TRBJ2-3; 7 nucleotides agree with TRBD1. The CDR3 covers 14 residues. Germline values: CDR1 SGHTA, CDR2 FQGNSA. With 3 bases clipped from V and 2 bases from J, the junction kept 2 bases outside the gene matches. The CDR3 DNA reads as TGTGCCAGCAGCTTCGACAGGGCCACAGATACGCAGTATTTT. Encoded protein: CASSFDRATDTQYF.

The rearrangement joins TRBV5-6 to TRBJ2-3; 8 bases line up with TRBD2. This CDR3 spans 19 amino acids. Germline assignment: CDR1 SGHDT and CDR2 YYEEEE. V gave up 0 bases and J gave up 0 bases; unmatched junction bases: 12. CDR3 nucleotide sequence: TGTGCCAGCAGCTTGGCACGGGGGGGTCGGGGGTCTAGCACAGATACGCAGTATTTT. Amino acids: CASSLARGGRGSSTDTQYF. The full variable domain, with the rest looked up from reference TRBV5-6 and TRBJ2-3, is DAGVTQSPTHLIKTRGQQVTLRCSPKSGHDTVSWYQQALGQGPQFIFQYYEEEERQRGNFPDRFSGHQFPNYSSELNVNALLLGDSALYLCASSLARGGRGSSTDTQYFGPGTRLTVL.

This rearrangement joins TRBV25-1 to TRBJ1-1; no clear D gene. Per germline, CDR1 MGHDK and CDR2 SYGVNS. V was pared by 8 bases and J by 4 bases, with 14 bases between. The CDR3 has 13 amino acids. The DNA for the CDR3 is TGTGCCAGCTCCTCCCGGGAGAGCACTGAAGCTTTCTTT. This codes for CASSSRESTEAFF.

The CDR3 region is CASSGWGTQETQYF. The CDR3 DNA reads as TGTGCCAGCAGCGGTTGGGGTACTCAAGAGACCCAGTACTTC. This chain connects TRBV5-6 to TRBJ2-5; D is ambiguous. This CDR3 is 14 amino acids long. V was cut by 4 bases and J by 2 bases, with 12 bases left in between. The V gene's germline CDR1 is SGHDT and CDR2 YYEEEE.

This chain uses TRBV9 with TRBJ1-2, with D unclear. The V end was cut by 5 bases, the J end by 8 bases, with 13 bases between. Germline V gene sequence: CDR1 SGDLS, CDR2 YYNGEE. This CDR3 contains 12 residues. In nucleotides, the CDR3 is TGTGCCAGCAGTGGCCTTGGGGAGGGCTACACCTTC. Encoded protein: CASSGLGEGYTF.

This clone was counted a few times. The V gene is TRBV2, the J gene TRBJ2-1; tentative D call: TRBD1 (5 bases). CDR1 and CDR2 (germline): SNHLY, FYNNEI. V shed 2 bases and J shed 8 bases, with 10 bases lying between them. The CDR3 is made up of 13 amino acids. DNA of the CDR3: TGTGCCAGCAGTGAATTAGGGGCTGATGAGCAGTTCTTC. Translating gives CASSELGADEQFF.

The chain employs TRBV10-3 and TRBJ2-5; 9 nucleotides agree with TRBD1. Losses at the gene ends were 10 bases for V and 2 bases for J; bases not matched to a gene: 5. The CDR3 runs 13 residues. Looked up from germline, CDR1 is ENHRY and CDR2 is SYGVKD. The CDR3 DNA sequence: TGTGCCACGGACAGGGGACCTCAAGAGACCCAGTACTTC. Residues: CATDRGPQETQYF.

The chain is built from TRBV29-1 and TRBJ2-1; 8 positions match TRBD1. This CDR3 is built from 16 residues. From germline, CDR1 is SQVTM and CDR2 ANQGSEA. V lost 0 bases to trimming and J lost 0 bases; unmatched junction nucleotides: 4. CDR3 in amino acids: CSVEEGTGGSYNEQFF. CDR3 DNA sequence: TGCAGCGTTGAAGAAGGAACAGGGGGCTCCTACAATGAGCAGTTCTTC.

The CDR3 reads CASSSLRTGGEQYF. CDR3 sequence (DNA): TGTGCCAGCAGCTCCCTCAGGACTGGAGGCGAGCAGTACTTC. The V and J genes are TRBV11-2 and TRBJ2-7; possibly TRBD2 for D (5 bases). The CDR3 is made up of 14 amino acids. Trimming removed 4 bases at V and 6 bases at J, with 16 bases between. Germline V gene sequence: CDR1 SGHAT, CDR2 FQNNGV.

The chain links TRBV7-2 to TRBJ1-4; 12 positions match TRBD1. J was trimmed by 8 bases and V by 5 bases; bases with no gene match: 6. Germline CDR1 is SGHTA and CDR2 is FQGNSA. The CDR3 runs to 15 residues. The CDR3 DNA sequence: TGTGCCAGCAGCATCCGGGACAGGGGGCGCGAAAAACTGTTTTTT. Amino acids: CASSIRDRGREKLFF.

The rearrangement uses TRBV7-3 and TRBJ2-1; 11 bases map to TRBD2. The CDR3 contains 19 residues. With V trimmed by 5 bases and J by 0 bases, 12 bases remained unmatched. The germline gives CDR1 SGHTA, CDR2 FQGTGA. CDR3 coding DNA: TGTGCCAGCAGCCTCGGTGTGGGGACTAGCGGTAGCTCCTACAATGAGCAGTTCTTC. Translation: CASSLGVGTSGSSYNEQFF.

This chain links TRBV18 with TRBJ2-6; the match to TRBD1 covers 8 bases. The V and J ends lost 4 bases and 1 base, in that order; junction bases with no gene match: 6. The CDR3 loop spans 17 amino acids. Per the germline V gene, CDR1 is KGHSH and CDR2 is LQKENI. The CDR3 reads CASSRGQGNSGANVLTF. CDR3 DNA: TGTGCCAGCTCACGAGGACAGGGTAATTCTGGGGCCAACGTCCTGACTTTC.

The chain links TRBV19 to TRBJ2-2; the D is unclear. Germline values: CDR1 LNHDA, CDR2 SQIVND (reference sequence). Trimming pared 2 bases from V and 1 base from J, leaving 14 bases between. The CDR3 spans 17 residues. As DNA, the CDR3 is TGTGCCAGTAGTATAAGGCTCGGGTTCGGGAACACCGGGGAGCTGTTTTTT. Protein product: CASSIRLGFGNTGELFF.

J is TRBJ2-7 and V is TRBV5-1; tentatively, D is TRBD1 (6 bases). Trimming cost V 7 bases and J 2 bases, with 10 bases left between them. This CDR3 is 12 amino acids long. Per the germline V gene, CDR1 is SGHRS and CDR2 is YFSETQ. CDR3 DNA sequence: TGCGCCAGCGGACAGACCCCCTACGAGCAGTACTTC. Its translation: CASGQTPYEQYF.

The chain couples TRBV7-2 to TRBJ2-7; TRBD2 agrees at 14 bases. Trimming took 3 bases from V and 3 from J; bases not matched to a gene: 1. CDR1 is SGHTA, CDR2 FQGNSA, per germline. This CDR3 spans 15 amino acids. CDR3: CASSFGTSGGYEQYF. Written as DNA, the CDR3 is TGTGCCAGCAGCTTCGGGACTAGCGGGGGCTACGAGCAGTACTTC. The complete variable domain, with remaining parts taken from reference TRBV7-2 and TRBJ2-7, reads GAGVSQSPSNKVTEKGKDVELRCDPISGHTALYWYRQSLGQGLEFLIYFQGNSAPDKSGLPSDRFSAERTGGSVSTLTIQRTQQEDSAVYLCASSFGTSGGYEQYFGPGTRLTVT.

The chain employs TRBV5-1 and TRBJ2-1; the match to TRBD2 covers 9 bases. This CDR3 contains 15 residues. Germline-derived CDR1 and CDR2 are SGHRS and YFSETQ. The ends lost 10 bases at V and 6 bases at J; junction bases unmatched: 14. The CDR3 loop is CAVRYSGSMGNEQFF. The CDR3, as DNA: TGCGCCGTTCGATATAGCGGGAGTATGGGCAATGAGCAGTTCTTC. The complete variable domain, with remaining parts taken from reference TRBV5-1 and TRBJ2-1, reads KAGVTQTPRYLIKTRGQQVTLSCSPISGHRSVSWYQQTPGQGLQFLFEYFSETQRNKGNFPGRFSGRQFSNSRSEMNVSTLELGDSALYLCAVRYSGSMGNEQFFGPGTRLTVL.

CDR3 sequence reads: CASSPLGAYEQYF. In DNA, the CDR3 is TGTGCCAGCTCACCGCTGGGAGCCTACGAGCAGTACTTC. The chain carries TRBV18 and TRBJ2-7, with D tentatively TRBD2 (5 bases). V was cut by 3 bases and J by 2 bases, with 8 bases left in between. In germline, CDR1 is KGHSH, CDR2 LQKENI. The CDR3 has 13 amino acids.

The chain has TRBV3-1 (or the pseudogene TRBV3-2) and TRBJ2-5; D call uncertain. Trimming pared 1 base from V and 4 bases from J, leaving 10 bases between. This CDR3 region has 14 residues. CDR1 and CDR2 from the germline V gene are LGHDT and YNNKEL (reference sequence). CDR3 loop: CASSQVESIETQYF. As DNA, the CDR3 is TGTGCCAGCAGCCAAGTGGAGAGCATAGAGACCCAGTACTTC.